Listed here are 27 T cell receptor beta chains from one sample, sequenced in a study of T-cell reconstitution after alpha-beta-depleted transplantation in children. A TCRbeta library incorporating unique molecular identifiers was prepared. TCRdb ran MiXCR on the PCR reads and lists one entry per CDR3 protein. The sample comprises about a million distinct CDR3 sequences, about 29% of which are singletons, and roughly 28% rests with the top ten. This material consisted of PBMCs, mostly from graft donor cells, taken 360 days after TCRalphabeta/CD19-depleted stem cell transplant. Receptors originate from a boy younger than two who had a stem cell transplant for SCID, so the T cells may come from the graft donor.

The chain has TRBV28 and TRBJ2-2; maybe TRBD2 (6 bases). Trimming removed 6 bases from V and 6 bases from J, with 17 bases in between. The germline V gene encodes CDR1 MDHEN and CDR2 SYDVKM. The CDR3 is 15 amino acids. CDR3 DNA: TGTGCCAGCAGACTGGACCGGGAGTTCTCCGGGGAGCTGTTTTTT. It specifies CASRLDREFSGELFF.

The chain is built from TRBV29-1 and TRBJ1-2; tentative D call: TRBD1 (5 bases). V was shortened by 4 bases and J by 8 bases, with 14 bases between the two germline ends. CDR1 and CDR2 (germline): SQVTM, ANQGSEA. The CDR3 sequence is 12 residues long. CDR3: CSVAPGRSGYTF. The CDR3 nucleotides are TGCAGCGTTGCTCCAGGGAGGAGCGGCTACACCTTC.

This clonotype showed up just a few times. The chain combines TRBV20-1 with TRBJ1-5, with 9 bases aligning to TRBD1. Losses at the gene ends were 0 bases for V and 2 bases for J; bases not matched to a gene: 20. The V gene's germline CDR1 is DFQATT and CDR2 SNEGSKA (reference sequence). This CDR3 is 21 amino acids long. CDR3: CSARDLLRTGAGSRGNQPQHF. CDR3 in DNA: TGCAGTGCTAGAGACCTCCTTAGGACAGGGGCGGGAAGTCGGGGCAATCAGCCCCAGCATTTT.

This clonotype turned up a few times. The CDR3 loop reads CSARNRAKSIYEQFF. DNA for the CDR3: TGCAGTGCCCGAAACAGGGCGAAGTCTATCTATGAGCAGTTCTTC. The V gene is TRBV20-1, the J gene TRBJ2-1; tentative D call: TRBD1 (6 bases). Looked up from germline, CDR1 is DFQATT and CDR2 is SNEGSKA (reference sequence). V was clipped by 6 bases and J by 8 bases, with 23 bases between them. The CDR3 extends over 15 amino acids.

V is TRBV2 and J is TRBJ2-2, with D tentatively TRBD2 (6 bases). Trimming pared 4 bases from V and 0 bases from J, leaving 9 bases between. This CDR3 region has 15 residues. CDR1 is SNHLY and CDR2 is FYNNEI in the germline V gene. In DNA, the CDR3 is TGTGCCAGCAGTGGGCGGGGCCCGAACACCGGGGAGCTGTTTTTT. Residues: CASSGRGPNTGELFF. Drawing the rest from reference TRBV2 and TRBJ2-2, the complete variable domain is EPEVTQTPSHQVTQMGQEVILRCVPISNHLYFYWYRQILGQKVEFLVSFYNNEISEKSEIFDDQFSVERPDGSNFTLKIRSTKLEDSAMYFCASSGRGPNTGELFFGEGSRLTVL.

This clonotype was seen repeatedly, ten times or more. This chain links TRBV20-1 with TRBJ2-1; possibly TRBD1 for D (6 bases). Germline-derived CDR1 and CDR2 are DFQATT and SNEGSKA (reference sequence). The CDR3 has 14 amino acids. The DNA for the CDR3 is TGCAGCTCTTGGGGACAATACTCCTACAATGAGCAGTTCTTC. Translation: CSSWGQYSYNEQFF.

V usage is TRBV29-1 and J usage is TRBJ2-3; D remains unclear. CDR1 and CDR2 from the germline V gene are SQVTM and ANQGSEA. The CDR3 totals 15 residues. Trimming removed 0 bases at V and 1 base at J, with 11 bases between. CDR3 DNA sequence: TGCAGCGTTGAAGATGCGCACAAAGGCACAGATACGCAGTATTTT. Residues: CSVEDAHKGTDTQYF.

The chain has TRBV20-1 and TRBJ2-5; 11 nucleotides agree with TRBD2. V dropped 2 bases and J dropped 5; count of bases not matched to a gene: 4. The CDR3 sequence is 14 residues long. Germline CDR1 DFQATT, CDR2 SNEGSKA (reference sequence). The CDR3 nucleotides read TGCAGTGCTAGAATTCCTAGCGGGGGGGAGACCCAGTACTTC. Protein product: CSARIPSGGETQYF.

J is TRBJ2-5 and V is TRBV4-2; 10 bases map to TRBD2. J gave up 0 bases and V 2 bases, and 6 bases lay outside the gene matches. CDR1 is LGHNA and CDR2 is YNFKEQ in the germline V gene. There are 17 residues in the CDR3. CDR3 in DNA: TGTGCCAGCAGCCAACTTAGCGGGGGGCCTCACCAAGAGACCCAGTACTTC. Translating gives CASSQLSGGPHQETQYF.

This clonotype was picked up a small number of times. The CDR3 DNA reads as TGCAGTGCTATTGTAAGGGTGGGTCAGCCCCAGCATTTT. This encodes CSAIVRVGQPQHF. The chain carries TRBV20-1 and TRBJ1-5, with D unresolved. Germline V gives CDR1 DFQATT, CDR2 SNEGSKA (reference sequence). The V gene lost 4 bases and the J gene lost 6 bases, with 13 bases spanning the gap. CDR3 length: 13 amino acids.

V is TRBV12-3 or TRBV12-4 and J is TRBJ1-1, with unresolved D. Trimming pared 3 bases from V and 3 bases from J, leaving 8 bases between. CDR3 length: 13 residues. The CDR3 DNA follows: TGTGCCAGCAGTTTTGTCCGGGACACTGAAGCTTTCTTT. As protein: CASSFVRDTEAFF.

The rearrangement links TRBV7-2 to TRBJ2-5; perhaps D is TRBD1 or TRBD2 (5 bases each). The CDR3 is 15 amino acids. V lost 3 bases to trimming and J lost 0 bases, with 11 bases between them. Germline CDR1 SGHTA, CDR2 FQGNSA. CDR3 residues: CASSFGRGNQETQYF. CDR3 DNA: TGTGCCAGCAGCTTTGGTCGGGGCAACCAAGAGACCCAGTACTTC.

This clonotype has only one observation. The J gene is TRBJ2-5, the V gene TRBV3-1, with D possibly being TRBD2 (5 bases). Germline-derived CDR1 and CDR2 are LGHDT and YNNKEL (reference sequence). The length of the CDR3 is 18 residues. V was cut by 4 bases and J by 4 bases, with 25 bases left in between. As DNA, the CDR3 is TGTGCCAGCAGCCCCAACCGGGGTAGCTTACCCACCCGAGAGACCCAGTACTTC. Amino acids: CASSPNRGSLPTRETQYF.

This clonotype was observed a few times. The rearrangement links TRBV12-3 or TRBV12-4 to TRBJ2-6; D unresolved. CDR3 length equals 15 residues. Between the trimmed V and J ends, which lost 1 base and 1 base, there was a span of 5 bases. The CDR3 protein is CASSLGESGANVLTF. DNA for the CDR3: TGTGCCAGCAGTTTAGGTGAATCTGGGGCCAACGTCCTGACTTTC.

This chain joins TRBV4-1 and TRBJ2-1; 10 positions match TRBD2. Germline loops: CDR1 MGHRA, CDR2 YSYEKL. The CDR3 runs to 17 residues. V trimming: 1 base; J trimming: 6 bases; junction bases outside the gene matches: 9. The CDR3 DNA reads TGCGCCAGCAGCCAAGTGGGCTCGAGCGGGGGGGTCAATGAGCAGTTCTTC. It is translated as CASSQVGSSGGVNEQFF.

The chain recombines TRBV24-1 with TRBJ1-5; 9 positions agree with TRBD1. Trimming removed 7 bases from V and 7 bases from J; junction bases left unmatched: 4. CDR1 KGHDR and CDR2 SFDVKD come from the germline V gene. The CDR3 loop spans 13 amino acids. Here the CDR3 reads CATRITGGQPQHF. The CDR3 DNA reads TGTGCCACCAGGATTACAGGGGGCCAGCCCCAGCATTTT.

The chain links TRBV2 to TRBJ1-5, with 10 bases lining up with TRBD1. V gave up 5 bases and J gave up 6 bases; unmatched junction bases: 7. Germline V gives CDR1 SNHLY, CDR2 FYNNEI. The CDR3 extends over 15 amino acids. The CDR3 DNA follows: TGTGCCAGCAGTAGGCGGGGACAGGGGTCTCAGCCCCAGCATTTT. This translates into CASSRRGQGSQPQHF.

This chain's CDR3 is CATTWDRVGDTQYF. The CDR3 DNA sequence: TGTGCCACCACCTGGGACAGGGTGGGAGATACGCAGTATTTT. The chain carries TRBV15 and TRBJ2-3, with 9 nucleotides matching TRBD1. Trimming took 7 bases from V and 5 from J; bases not matched to a gene: 7. Germline lookup yields CDR1 LNHNV and CDR2 YYDKDF (reference sequence). There are 14 residues in the CDR3.

This clonotype has at least ten counts. V is TRBV6-5 and J is TRBJ2-7; D gene ambiguous. Trimming removed 0 bases from V and 1 base from J, with 7 bases in between. Germline V gene sequence: CDR1 MNHEY, CDR2 SVGAGI. The CDR3 is made up of 14 amino acids. CDR3 DNA: TGTGCCAGCAGTTACTCGAAAGGGTCCTACGAGCAGTACTTC. This codes for CASSYSKGSYEQYF.

The chain recombines TRBV20-1 with TRBJ2-5, with D hard to call. The V end was cut by 5 bases, the J end by 3 bases, with 10 bases between. The CDR3 covers 12 residues. Germline V CDR1 and CDR2: DFQATT, SNEGSKA (reference sequence). In nucleotides, the CDR3 is TGCAGTGCTCAGGTTGGGAAAGAGACCCAGTACTTC. Translation: CSAQVGKETQYF.

This clonotype was recorded a few times. The chain is built from TRBV7-2 and TRBJ1-2; D is possibly TRBD1 (5 bases). Germline lookup yields CDR1 SGHTA and CDR2 FQGNSA. The CDR3 length is 15 residues. V was shortened by 5 bases and J by 8 bases, with 21 bases between the two germline ends. The CDR3, as DNA: TGTGCCAGCAGCGACCGGGCAGGGCCGCAGGGCGGCTACACCTTC. Translation: CASSDRAGPQGGYTF.

The J gene is TRBJ2-2, the V gene TRBV12-3 or TRBV12-4; no definite D call. V was shortened by 5 bases and J by 1 base, with 8 bases between the two germline ends. This CDR3 contains 14 residues. In DNA, the CDR3 is TGTGCCAGCAGTCCTTGGAGGAACACCGGGGAGCTGTTTTTT. As protein: CASSPWRNTGELFF.

This clonotype turned up a few times. V is TRBV29-1 and J is TRBJ2-5; TRBD1 matches at 7 bases. Germline V lookup: CDR1 SQVTM, CDR2 ANQGSEA. Germline trimming cut 3 bases from V and 1 base from J; bases unmatched to any gene: 8. The CDR3 runs to 15 residues. The CDR3 sequence is CSVEGHRTGQETQYF. The CDR3, as DNA: TGCAGCGTTGAGGGGCACAGGACAGGCCAAGAGACCCAGTACTTC.

The chain recombines TRBV6-5 with TRBJ2-5; D possibly matches TRBD1 or TRBD2 (6 bases each). Germline V gene lookup returns CDR1 MNHEY and CDR2 SVGAGI. Trimming took off 0 bases at V and 5 bases at J, with 10 bases between the two ends. The CDR3 consists of 14 residues. The CDR3 spells CASSYSRGPETQYF. DNA for the CDR3: TGTGCCAGCAGTTACTCCCGGGGGCCGGAGACCCAGTACTTC.

The gene calls are TRBV12-3 or TRBV12-4 and TRBJ1-5; TRBD1 might be the D (5 bases). This CDR3 is built from 16 residues. V lost 10 bases, J lost 5 bases, and 24 bases lay in between. The CDR3 sequence is CATQRQGPLGDQPQHF. In DNA, the CDR3 is TGTGCCACCCAACGGCAGGGCCCCCTTGGGGATCAGCCCCAGCATTTT.

This chain joins TRBV6-4 and TRBJ2-6; 11 bases agree with TRBD2. Trimming removed 7 bases from V and 0 bases from J; junction bases left unmatched: 8. The CDR3 is 18 residues long. In germline, CDR1 is MRHNA, CDR2 SNTAGT. The CDR3 nucleotides read TGTGCCAGCATCGGGGCCGGGACTAGCGGCTCTGGGGCCAACGTCCTGACTTTC. Translating it yields CASIGAGTSGSGANVLTF.

This chain uses TRBV11-2 with TRBJ1-1, with unresolved D. CDR1 and CDR2 (germline): SGHAT, FQNNGV. Between the trimmed V and J ends, which lost 2 bases and 0 bases, there was a span of 7 bases. The CDR3 length is 14 residues. The chain's CDR3 is CASSLSFLNTEAFF. In nucleotides, the CDR3 is TGTGCCAGCAGCTTATCCTTCCTGAACACTGAAGCTTTCTTT.